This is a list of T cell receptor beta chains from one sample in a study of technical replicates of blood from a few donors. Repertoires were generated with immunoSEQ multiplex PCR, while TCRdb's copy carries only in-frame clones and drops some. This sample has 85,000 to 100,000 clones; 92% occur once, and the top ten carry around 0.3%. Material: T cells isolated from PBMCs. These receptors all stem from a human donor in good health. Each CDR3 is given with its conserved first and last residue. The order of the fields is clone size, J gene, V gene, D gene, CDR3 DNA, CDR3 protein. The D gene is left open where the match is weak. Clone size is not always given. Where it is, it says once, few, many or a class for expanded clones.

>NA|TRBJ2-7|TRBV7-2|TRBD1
TGTGCCAGCAGCTCCTCACACCTGGGACAGGATTCCTACGAGCAGTACTTC
CASSSSHLGQDSYEQYF
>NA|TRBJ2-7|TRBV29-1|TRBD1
TGCAGCTACTTGGGGACAGGGTCGGGAGAGCAGTACTTC
CSYLGTGSGEQYF
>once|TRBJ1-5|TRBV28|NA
TGTGCCAGCAGTTTCCTATCCCCCGGGAATCAGCCCCAGCATTTT
CASSFLSPGNQPQHF
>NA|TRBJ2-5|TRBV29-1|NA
TGCAGCGTTGACCGAGATTCCCAAGAGACCCAGTACTTC
CSVDRDSQETQYF
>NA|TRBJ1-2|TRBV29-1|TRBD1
TGCAGCGTACCGGGACAGGATGAGTTGGGCTACACCTTC
CSVPGQDELGYTF
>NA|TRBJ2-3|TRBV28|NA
TGTGCCAGCAGACGCGGGCTAGCCACAGATACGCAGTATTTT
CASRRGLATDTQYF
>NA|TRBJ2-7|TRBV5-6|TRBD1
TGTGCCAGCAGCTTTTGGGACAGGGGCTCCTACGAGCAGTACTTC
CASSFWDRGSYEQYF
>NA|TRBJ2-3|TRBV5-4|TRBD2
TGTGCCAGCAGCTCTGCGGGGGGCGGGACAGATACGCAGTATTTT
CASSSAGGGTDTQYF
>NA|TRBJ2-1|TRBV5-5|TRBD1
TGTGCCAGCAGCTTAAGGACAGGGCCAGACAATGAGCAGTTCTTC
CASSLRTGPDNEQFF
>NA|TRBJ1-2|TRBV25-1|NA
TGTGCCAGCAGTGGCCCCCGACGGACAGTCTATGGCTACACCTTC
CASSGPRRTVYGYTF
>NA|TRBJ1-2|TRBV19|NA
TGTGCCAGTAGTATAAGGAGGAGTAACTATGGCTACACCTTC
CASSIRRSNYGYTF